This TCR beta chain was sequenced for a study of post-analysis software for immune sequencing data. Study at large: The study covered relapsing-remitting, secondary progressive and progressive-relapsing courses of multiple sclerosis. The study's findings and limits: A significant reduction in normalized Chao1 diversity was observed in multiple sclerosis patients versus controls. Comparison of patients with controls showed a handful of TRBV segments more frequent in patients, TRBV5-6, TRBV5-1 and TRBV20-1 among them. F measure showed strong co-clustering of same-batch samples.

The TCR beta cDNA libraries carried unique molecular identifiers. TCRdb re-derived calls from the PCR reads in MiXCR, one entry per CDR3 protein. The sample holds about 770,000 distinct CDR3 sequences, around 42% seen once. The CDR3 is made up of 12 amino acids. CDR1 GTSNPN and CDR2 SVGIG come from the germline V gene (reference sequence). Trimming took 4 bases from V and 2 from J, leaving 8 bases between them. A word on this clonotype: What it recognizes is unknown.

The origin of this receptor is a girl between 5 and 17 years old with multiple sclerosis. The chain carries TRBV30 and TRBJ1-2; D is undetermined. The specimen sequenced was blood. CDR3 sequence: CAWTDTNYGYTF. CDR3 DNA sequence: TGTGCCTGGACAGACACAAACTATGGCTACACCTTC.